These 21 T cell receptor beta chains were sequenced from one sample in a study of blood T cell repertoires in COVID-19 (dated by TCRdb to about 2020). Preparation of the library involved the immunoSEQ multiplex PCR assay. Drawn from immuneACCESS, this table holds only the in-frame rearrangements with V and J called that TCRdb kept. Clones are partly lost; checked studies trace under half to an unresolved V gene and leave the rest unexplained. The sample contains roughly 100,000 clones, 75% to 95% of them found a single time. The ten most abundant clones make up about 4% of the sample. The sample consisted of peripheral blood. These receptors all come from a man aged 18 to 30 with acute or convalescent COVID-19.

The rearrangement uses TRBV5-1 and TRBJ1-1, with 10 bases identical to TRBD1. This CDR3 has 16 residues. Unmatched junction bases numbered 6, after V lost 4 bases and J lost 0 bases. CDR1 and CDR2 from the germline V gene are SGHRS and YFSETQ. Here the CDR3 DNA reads TGCGCCAGCAGCGTCGGACAGGGGGTGATGAACACTGAAGCTTTCTTT. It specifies CASSVGQGVMNTEAFF.

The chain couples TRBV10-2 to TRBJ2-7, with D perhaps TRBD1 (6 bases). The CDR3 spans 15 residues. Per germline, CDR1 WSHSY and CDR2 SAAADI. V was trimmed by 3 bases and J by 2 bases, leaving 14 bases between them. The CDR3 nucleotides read TGCGCCAGCAGTGAAGGACAGTTACTTACCTACGAGCAGTACTTC. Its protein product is CASSEGQLLTYEQYF.

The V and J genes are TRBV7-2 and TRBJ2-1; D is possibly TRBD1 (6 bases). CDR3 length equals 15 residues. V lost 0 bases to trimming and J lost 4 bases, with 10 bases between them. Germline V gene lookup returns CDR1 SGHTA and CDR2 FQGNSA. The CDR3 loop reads CASSLAGAGYNEQFF. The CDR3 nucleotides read TGTGCCAGCAGCTTAGCGGGGGCCGGGTACAATGAGCAGTTCTTC. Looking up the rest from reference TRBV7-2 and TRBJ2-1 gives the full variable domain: GAGVSQSPSNKVTEKGKDVELRCDPISGHTALYWYRQSLGQGLEFLIYFQGNSAPDKSGLPSDRFSAERTGGSVSTLTIQRTQQEDSAVYLCASSLAGAGYNEQFFGPGTRLTVL.

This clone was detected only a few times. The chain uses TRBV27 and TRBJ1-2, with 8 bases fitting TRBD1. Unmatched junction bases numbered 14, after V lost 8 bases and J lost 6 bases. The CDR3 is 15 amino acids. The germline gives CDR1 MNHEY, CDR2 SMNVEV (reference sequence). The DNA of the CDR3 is TGTGCCAGCCGGGGGACAGGACAGTACACAAATGGCTACACCTTC. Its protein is CASRGTGQYTNGYTF.

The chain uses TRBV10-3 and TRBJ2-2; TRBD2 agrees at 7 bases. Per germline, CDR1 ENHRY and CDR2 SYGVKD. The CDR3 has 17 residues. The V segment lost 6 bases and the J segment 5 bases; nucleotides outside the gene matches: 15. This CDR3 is CAISTDPGLIFTGELFF. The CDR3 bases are TGTGCCATCAGCACCGATCCGGGACTAATATTTACCGGGGAGCTGTTTTTT.

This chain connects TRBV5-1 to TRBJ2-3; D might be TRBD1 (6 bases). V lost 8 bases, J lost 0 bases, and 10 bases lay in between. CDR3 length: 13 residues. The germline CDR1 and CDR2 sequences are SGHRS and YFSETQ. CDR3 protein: CASTGTSTDTQYF. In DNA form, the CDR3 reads TGCGCCAGTACCGGGACAAGCACAGATACGCAGTATTTT.

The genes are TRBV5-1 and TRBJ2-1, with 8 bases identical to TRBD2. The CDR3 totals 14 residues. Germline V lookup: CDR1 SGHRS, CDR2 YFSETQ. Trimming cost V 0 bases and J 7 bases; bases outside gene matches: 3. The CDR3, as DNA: TGCGCCAGCAGCTTGGGACTAGCGAGTAATGAGCAGTTCTTC. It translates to CASSLGLASNEQFF.

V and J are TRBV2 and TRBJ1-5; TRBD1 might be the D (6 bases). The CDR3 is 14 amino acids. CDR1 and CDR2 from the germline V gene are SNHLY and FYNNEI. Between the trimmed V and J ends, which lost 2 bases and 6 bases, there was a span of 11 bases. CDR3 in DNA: TGTGCCAGCAGTGAACAGGGGAGTTTTCAGCCCCAGCATTTT. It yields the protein CASSEQGSFQPQHF.

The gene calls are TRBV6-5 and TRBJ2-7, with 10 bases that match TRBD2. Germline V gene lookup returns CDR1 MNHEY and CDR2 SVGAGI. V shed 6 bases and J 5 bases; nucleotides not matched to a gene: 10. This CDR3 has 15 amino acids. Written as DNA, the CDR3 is TGTGCCAGCAGGCTAGGTAGCGGGAGGTCCCACGAGCAGTACTTC. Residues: CASRLGSGRSHEQYF.

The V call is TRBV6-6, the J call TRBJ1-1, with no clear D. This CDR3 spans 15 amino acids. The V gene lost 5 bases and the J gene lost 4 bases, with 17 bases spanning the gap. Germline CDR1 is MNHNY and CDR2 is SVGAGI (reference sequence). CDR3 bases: TGTGCCAGCAGTGGCCCCGGGGTATCGGGCACTGAAGCTTTCTTT. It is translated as CASSGPGVSGTEAFF.

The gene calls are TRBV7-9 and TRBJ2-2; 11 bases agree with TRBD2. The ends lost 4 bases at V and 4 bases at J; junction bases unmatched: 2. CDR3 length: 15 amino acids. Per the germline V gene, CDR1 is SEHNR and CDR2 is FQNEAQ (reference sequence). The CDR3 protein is CASSSTSGVTGELFF. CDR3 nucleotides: TGTGCCAGCAGCTCGACTAGCGGGGTCACCGGGGAGCTGTTTTTT.

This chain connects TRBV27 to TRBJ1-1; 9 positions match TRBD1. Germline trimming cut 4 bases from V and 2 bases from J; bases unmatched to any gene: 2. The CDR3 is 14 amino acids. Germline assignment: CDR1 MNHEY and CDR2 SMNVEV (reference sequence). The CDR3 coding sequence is TGTGCCAGCAGTTGGGGACAGGGTAACACTGAAGCTTTCTTT. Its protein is CASSWGQGNTEAFF.

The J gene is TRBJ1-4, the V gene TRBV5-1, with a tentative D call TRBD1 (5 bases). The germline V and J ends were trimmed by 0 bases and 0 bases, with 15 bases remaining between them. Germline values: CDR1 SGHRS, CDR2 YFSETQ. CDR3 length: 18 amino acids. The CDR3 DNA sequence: TGCGCCAGCAGCTTGGCCCGGACAAGGGTTGCAACTAATGAAAAACTGTTTTTT. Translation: CASSLARTRVATNEKLFF.

The CDR3 nucleotides are TGTGCCAGCAGCTTATACAGGGAGAACACTGAAGCTTTCTTT. It yields the protein CASSLYRENTEAFF. The chain uses TRBV7-2 and TRBJ1-1; tentatively, D is TRBD1 (6 bases). The CDR3 spans 14 residues. Germline-derived CDR1 and CDR2 are SGHTA and FQGNSA. Deletions cut 2 bases from V and 1 base from J, with 8 bases between.

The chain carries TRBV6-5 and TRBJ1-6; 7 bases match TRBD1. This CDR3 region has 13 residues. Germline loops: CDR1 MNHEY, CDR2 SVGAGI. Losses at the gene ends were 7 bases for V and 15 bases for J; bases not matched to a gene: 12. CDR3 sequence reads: CASTQGVPFNLHF. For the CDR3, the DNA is TGTGCCAGCACCCAGGGGGTCCCGTTTAACCTCCACTTT.

This chain's CDR3 is CASSERRGSYNSPLHF. DNA of the CDR3: TGTGCCAGCAGTGAACGGAGGGGATCCTATAATTCACCCCTCCACTTT. The genes are TRBV6-1 and TRBJ1-6, with D possibly TRBD1 on 5 matching bases. Germline V gene lookup returns CDR1 MNHNS and CDR2 SASEGT. The ends were cut back, 2 bases at V and 1 base at J, with 9 bases in the middle. The CDR3 has 16 residues.

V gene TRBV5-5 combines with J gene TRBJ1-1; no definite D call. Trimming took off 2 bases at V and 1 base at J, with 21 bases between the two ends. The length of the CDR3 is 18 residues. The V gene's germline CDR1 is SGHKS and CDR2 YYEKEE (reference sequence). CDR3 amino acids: CASSFEVLSVMGNTEAFF. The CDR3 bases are TGTGCCAGCAGCTTTGAGGTACTTTCGGTGATGGGGAACACTGAAGCTTTCTTT. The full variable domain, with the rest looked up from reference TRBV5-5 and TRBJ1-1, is DAGVTQSPTHLIKTRGQQVTLRCSPISGHKSVSWYQQVLGQGPQFIFQYYEKEERGRGNFPDRFSARQFPNYSSELNVNALLLGDSALYLCASSFEVLSVMGNTEAFFGQGTRLTVV.

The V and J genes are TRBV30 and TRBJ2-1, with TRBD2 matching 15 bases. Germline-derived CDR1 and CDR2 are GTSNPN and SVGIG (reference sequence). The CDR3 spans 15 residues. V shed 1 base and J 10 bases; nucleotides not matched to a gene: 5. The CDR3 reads CAWSASGLAGGEQFF. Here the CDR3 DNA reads TGTGCCTGGAGTGCCTCGGGACTAGCGGGGGGAGAGCAGTTCTTC. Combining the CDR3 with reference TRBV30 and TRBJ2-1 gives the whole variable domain SQTIHQWPATLVQPVGSPLSLECTVEGTSNPNLYWYRQAAGRGLQLLFYSVGIGQISSEVPQNLSASRPQDRQFILSSKKLLLSDSGFYLCAWSASGLAGGEQFFGPGTRLTVL.

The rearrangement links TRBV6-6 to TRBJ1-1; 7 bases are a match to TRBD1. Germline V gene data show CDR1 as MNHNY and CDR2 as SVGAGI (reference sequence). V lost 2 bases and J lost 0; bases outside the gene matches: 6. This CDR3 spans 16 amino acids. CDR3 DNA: TGTGCCAGCAGTTACCCCCGGGACAGCGTGAACACTGAAGCTTTCTTT. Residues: CASSYPRDSVNTEAFF.

The CDR3 nucleotides are TGTGCCAGCAGCCCAGGGACAGGGAACGAAAAACTGTTTTTT. The encoded protein is CASSPGTGNEKLFF. V is TRBV7-9 and J is TRBJ1-4; 9 nucleotides align to TRBD1. The CDR3 spans 14 residues. CDR1 and CDR2 (germline): SEHNR, FQNEAQ (reference sequence). J was trimmed by 8 bases and V by 5 bases; bases with no gene match: 6.

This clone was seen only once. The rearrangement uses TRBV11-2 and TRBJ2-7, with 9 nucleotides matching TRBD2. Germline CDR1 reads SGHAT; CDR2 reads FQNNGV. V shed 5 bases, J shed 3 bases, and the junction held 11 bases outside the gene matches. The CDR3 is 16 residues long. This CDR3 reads CASSPGVSGSLYEQYF. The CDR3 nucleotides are TGTGCCAGCAGCCCCGGTGTTAGCGGGAGCCTCTACGAGCAGTACTTC.